Below, 18 T cell receptor beta chains from the same sample are listed, as sequenced in a study of blood T cell repertoires in COVID-19. Data came from immunoSEQ multiplex PCR; TCRdb stores just in-frame clones and leaves some out. Of around 210,000 clones listed, 80% are singletons. Sequencing used peripheral blood. The receptors here all came from a woman in her 70s with acute or convalescent COVID-19.

This clone appeared many times. The CDR3 is CASSFRPGLLWNSPLHF. CDR3 sequence (DNA): TGTGCCAGCAGTTTTCGTCCGGGACTGTTGTGGAATTCACCCCTCCACTTT. The chain couples TRBV27 to TRBJ1-6; a possible D gene is TRBD1 (5 bases). From germline, CDR1 is MNHEY and CDR2 SMNVEV (reference sequence). The CDR3 covers 17 residues. V was cut by 3 bases and J by 7 bases, with 19 bases left in between.

V gene TRBV7-9 combines with J gene TRBJ2-7; a possible D gene is TRBD1 (5 bases). Germline loops: CDR1 SEHNR, CDR2 FQNEAQ (reference sequence). V lost 2 bases to trimming and J lost 2 bases, with 10 bases between them. The CDR3 contains 14 residues. CDR3 in DNA: TGTGCCAGCAGCTTAACAGGCAATGCCTACGAGCAGTACTTC. As protein: CASSLTGNAYEQYF. Drawing the rest from reference TRBV7-9 and TRBJ2-7, the complete variable domain is DTGVSQNPRHKITKRGQNVTFRCDPISEHNRLYWYRQTLGQGPEFLTYFQNEAQLEKSRLLSDRFSAERPKGSFSTLEIQRTEQGDSAMYLCASSLTGNAYEQYFGPGTRLTVT.

Of note for this clone: Other DNA sequences in the sample encode the same CDR3. The chain has TRBV5-4 and TRBJ2-1; the D gene is possibly TRBD2 (5 bases). The CDR3 totals 12 residues. CDR1 is SGHNT, CDR2 YYREEE, per germline (reference sequence). V was cut by 4 bases and J by 6 bases, with 8 bases left in between. CDR3 in DNA: TGTGCCAGCAGCCTAACTAGCAATGAGCAGTTCTTC. Its protein is CASSLTSNEQFF.

The rearrangement links TRBV7-2 to TRBJ1-1; D remains unclear. V lost 6 bases, J lost 11 bases, and 16 bases lay in between. The CDR3 contains 12 residues. Germline CDR1 reads SGHTA; CDR2 reads FQGNSA. The CDR3 region is CASSRPGGDAFF. In DNA form, the CDR3 reads TGTGCCAGCAGTCGCCCTGGCGGTGACGCTTTCTTT. Supplemented by reference TRBV7-2 and TRBJ1-1, the full variable domain reads GAGVSQSPSNKVTEKGKDVELRCDPISGHTALYWYRQSLGQGLEFLIYFQGNSAPDKSGLPSDRFSAERTGGSVSTLTIQRTQQEDSAVYLCASSRPGGDAFFGQGTRLTVV.

The rearrangement links TRBV27 to TRBJ2-5; D gene unclear. V gave up 9 bases and J gave up 0 bases, with 11 bases separating them. CDR3 length: 13 residues. Looked up from germline, CDR1 is MNHEY and CDR2 is SMNVEV (reference sequence). CDR3 nucleotide sequence: TGTGCCAGTTGTGCGGCAGACCAAGAGACCCAGTACTTC. Translating it yields CASCAADQETQYF.

CDR3 sequence: CASSLAAGHTDTQYF. The CDR3, as DNA: TGCGCCAGCAGCTTGGCGGCAGGGCACACAGATACGCAGTATTTT. V and J are TRBV5-1 and TRBJ2-3, with a possible D match to TRBD1 (5 bases). The length of the CDR3 is 15 residues. CDR1 SGHRS and CDR2 YFSETQ come from the germline V gene. V shed 0 bases and J shed 2 bases, with 10 bases lying between them.

The chain links TRBV18 to TRBJ2-1; 11 nucleotides agree with TRBD2. This CDR3 has 16 residues. V gave up 2 bases and J gave up 8 bases; unmatched junction bases: 8. CDR1 and CDR2 from the germline V gene are KGHSH and LQKENI. The CDR3 loop is CASSPFTSGSGDEQFF. DNA for the CDR3: TGTGCCAGCTCACCATTCACTAGCGGGAGTGGGGATGAGCAGTTCTTC. Filled out from reference TRBV18 and TRBJ2-1, the complete variable domain reads NAGVMQNPRHLVRRRGQEARLRCSPMKGHSHVYWYRQLPEEGLKFMVYLQKENIIDESGMPKERFSAEFPKEGPSILRIQQVVRGDSAAYFCASSPFTSGSGDEQFFGPGTRLTVL.

This clone was seen just once. The CDR3 DNA follows: TGTGCCACCAGCCAAACACCGGGACAGGGGTTTCAAGAGACCCAGTACTTC. It encodes CATSQTPGQGFQETQYF. The chain combines TRBV24-1 with TRBJ2-5; TRBD1 matches 10 bases. Looked up from germline, CDR1 is KGHDR and CDR2 is SFDVKD. This CDR3 comprises 17 residues. Germline trimming cut 7 bases from V and 2 bases from J; bases unmatched to any gene: 12.

This chain uses TRBV28 with TRBJ1-2; no firm D call. Germline-derived CDR1 and CDR2 are MDHEN and SYDVKM. Trimming took 2 bases from V and 2 from J, leaving 9 bases between them. This CDR3 has 14 amino acids. In DNA form, the CDR3 reads TGTGCCAGCAGTTTAGTACAGCCAAACTATGGCTACACCTTC. Its translation is CASSLVQPNYGYTF.

This clone was seen a few times. This chain joins TRBV6-6 and TRBJ2-3, with a possible D match to TRBD2 (6 bases). CDR1 MNHNY and CDR2 SVGAGI come from the germline V gene (reference sequence). This CDR3 has 16 residues. V was pared by 3 bases and J by 4 bases, with 17 bases between. CDR3 coding DNA: TGTGCCAGCAGTTATGGAGGAGGGCCTGGTGCAGATACGCAGTATTTT. The encoded protein is CASSYGGGPGADTQYF.

The chain joins TRBV18 to TRBJ1-6; a weak D match, TRBD1 (5 bases). The CDR3 runs to 15 residues. The V and J ends lost 5 bases and 5 bases respectively, with 13 bases between them. The V gene's germline CDR1 is KGHSH and CDR2 LQKENI. The CDR3 protein is CASSKSTDNNSPLHF. Written as DNA, the CDR3 is TGTGCCAGCTCAAAGTCGACAGATAATAATTCACCCCTCCACTTT.

The J gene is TRBJ2-1, the V gene TRBV5-1; tentative D call: TRBD1 (5 bases). This CDR3 has 15 residues. V dropped 0 bases and J dropped 4 bases, with 11 bases sitting between them. Germline CDR1 SGHRS, CDR2 YFSETQ. CDR3 nucleotides: TGCGCCAGCAGCTTGGGGATTGGGGCTTACAATGAGCAGTTCTTC. Translated: CASSLGIGAYNEQFF. Variable domain in full (rest from reference TRBV5-1 and TRBJ2-1): KAGVTQTPRYLIKTRGQQVTLSCSPISGHRSVSWYQQTPGQGLQFLFEYFSETQRNKGNFPGRFSGRQFSNSRSEMNVSTLELGDSALYLCASSLGIGAYNEQFFGPGTRLTVL.

The table lists this clone with a few counts. This chain's CDR3 is CASSFTGTVSSGNTIYF. The CDR3 DNA reads TGCGCCAGCAGCTTTACCGGGACAGTCAGCTCTGGAAACACCATATATTTT. The chain has TRBV5-1 and TRBJ1-3; TRBD1 agrees at 7 bases. After removal of 2 bases from V and 0 bases from J, the junction contained 8 bases not matched to a gene. Germline V gene data show CDR1 as SGHRS and CDR2 as YFSETQ. The CDR3 totals 17 residues.

V and J are TRBV15 and TRBJ2-1, with 9 bases matching TRBD1. After removal of 0 bases from V and 10 bases from J, the junction contained 13 bases not matched to a gene. Germline V gene data show CDR1 as LNHNV and CDR2 as YYDKDF (reference sequence). The CDR3 length is 17 residues. CDR3 loop: CATSRDSAGTGRDEQFF. The CDR3 coding sequence is TGTGCCACCAGCAGAGACTCAGCGGGGACAGGGAGGGACGAGCAGTTCTTC. The complete variable domain, with remaining parts taken from reference TRBV15 and TRBJ2-1, reads DAMVIQNPRYQVTQFGKPVTLSCSQTLNHNVMYWYQQKSSQAPKLLFHYYDKDFNNEADTPDNFQSRRPNTSFCFLDIRSPGLGDTAMYLCATSRDSAGTGRDEQFFGPGTRLTVL.

V and J are TRBV29-1 and TRBJ1-4; TRBD1 might be the D (6 bases). V was cut by 7 bases and J by 4 bases, with 16 bases left in between. The CDR3 has 14 amino acids. Germline V lookup: CDR1 SQVTM, CDR2 ANQGSEA. The CDR3 protein is CSARGREVNEKLFF. As DNA, the CDR3 is TGCAGCGCCCGGGGGCGGGAGGTTAATGAAAAACTGTTTTTT.

The rearrangement links TRBV18 to TRBJ2-7; 9 bases map to TRBD2. V lost 3 bases and J lost 4; bases outside the gene matches: 13. Germline lookup yields CDR1 KGHSH and CDR2 LQKENI. This CDR3 spans 17 amino acids. CDR3 amino acids: CASSPTPGGLAGYEQYF. The DNA of the CDR3 is TGTGCCAGCTCACCCACTCCTGGAGGGCTAGCGGGATACGAGCAGTACTTC.

The chain recombines TRBV5-1 with TRBJ2-5; the D gene is possibly TRBD2 (6 bases). CDR3 size: 14 residues. Per germline, CDR1 SGHRS and CDR2 YFSETQ. The V and J ends lost 0 bases and 5 bases respectively, with 11 bases between them. CDR3 region: CASSLGTAGETQYF. CDR3 nucleotides: TGCGCCAGCAGCTTGGGCACGGCGGGGGAGACCCAGTACTTC.

V usage is TRBV5-5 and J usage is TRBJ2-1; 10 bases map to TRBD1. With V trimmed by 3 bases and J by 4 bases, 1 base remained unmatched. CDR3 length: 14 residues. The germline CDR1 and CDR2 sequences are SGHKS and YYEKEE (reference sequence). CDR3 sequence reads: CASSSGQGYNEQFF. The DNA of the CDR3 is TGTGCCAGCAGCTCGGGACAGGGGTACAATGAGCAGTTCTTC.